This paragraph covers one T cell receptor beta chain sequence. The data belong to a study of blood T cell repertoires in COVID-19. Study background: Italy, Spain and the United States were the sources of the convalescent and acute COVID-19 samples.

CDR3 length: 12 amino acids. V was pared by 2 bases and J by 13 bases, with 12 bases between. Germline V gives CDR1 GTSNPN, CDR2 SVGIG (reference sequence). In the original analysis: Amplified reference gene primers provided the basis for estimating nucleated cell counts. Using immunoSEQ multiplex PCR, the repertoire was profiled, and TCRdb retains in-frame clones only, with some absent. D and trimming were read from the DNA, whereas the V and J calls and clone size are those reported in that table. The sample consists of around 250,000 clones, roughly 80% of them appearing once. The sample comprised peripheral blood. This chain links TRBV30 with TRBJ1-6, with a weak D call TRBD1 (5 bases). This sequence was found in a woman younger than 30 with acute or convalescent COVID-19. The CDR3 loop reads CAWSYQGGPLHF. CDR3 in DNA: TGTGCCTGGAGTTACCAGGGAGGGCCCCTCCACTTT.